The TCR beta chain described here comes from a study of T cell changes during pregnancy in multiple sclerosis. The CDR3 spans 16 residues. In germline, CDR1 is SGHVS, CDR2 FNYEAQ. V was shortened by 5 bases and J by 0 bases, with 14 bases between the two germline ends. Sequenced by immunoSEQ multiplex PCR; TCRdb stores in-frame clones only, minus some. The sample has 15,000 to 25,000 clones, roughly 90% seen once. This clonotype was sampled from a female donor in good health, enrolled as a control in a pregnancy study. This material consisted of CD8+ T cells from peripheral blood mononuclear cells, taken in the third trimester of pregnancy. The chain combines TRBV7-6 with TRBJ1-3, with a possible D match to TRBD1 (6 bases). The CDR3 protein is CASSEKDSFSGNTIYF. The DNA for the CDR3 is TGTGCCAGCAGCGAGAAGGACAGTTTCTCTGGAAACACCATATATTTT.